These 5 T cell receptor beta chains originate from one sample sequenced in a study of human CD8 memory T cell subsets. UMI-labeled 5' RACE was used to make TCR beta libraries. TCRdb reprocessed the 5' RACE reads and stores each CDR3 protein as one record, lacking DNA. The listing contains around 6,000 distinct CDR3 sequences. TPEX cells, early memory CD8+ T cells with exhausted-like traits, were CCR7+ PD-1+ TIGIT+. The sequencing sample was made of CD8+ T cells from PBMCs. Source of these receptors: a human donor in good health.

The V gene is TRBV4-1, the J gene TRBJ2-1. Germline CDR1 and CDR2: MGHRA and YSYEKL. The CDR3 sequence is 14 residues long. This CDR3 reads CASSPDSSYNEQFF.

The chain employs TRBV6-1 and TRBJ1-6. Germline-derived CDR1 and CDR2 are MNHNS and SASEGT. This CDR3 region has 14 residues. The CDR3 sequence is CASSEAQFSSPLHF.

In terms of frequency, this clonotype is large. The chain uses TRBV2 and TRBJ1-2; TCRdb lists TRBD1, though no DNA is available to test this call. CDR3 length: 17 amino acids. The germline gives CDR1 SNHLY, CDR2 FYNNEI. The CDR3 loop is CAIPAGGEGGPNYGYTF.

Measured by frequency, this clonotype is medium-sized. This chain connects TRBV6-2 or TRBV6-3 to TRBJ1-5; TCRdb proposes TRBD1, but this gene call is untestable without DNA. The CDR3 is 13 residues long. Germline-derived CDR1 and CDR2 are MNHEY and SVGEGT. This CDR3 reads CATLRVMGQPQHF.

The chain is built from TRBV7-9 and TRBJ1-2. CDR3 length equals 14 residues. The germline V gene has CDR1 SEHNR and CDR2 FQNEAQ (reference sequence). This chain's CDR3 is CASSLAEDIYGYTF.